The text below deals with one TCR beta chain. The antigen is undetermined. The data are from a study of T-cell reconstitution after alpha-beta-depleted transplantation in children. General study results and limits: Fresh T-cell production supplied most of the T-cell counts and diversity seen one year after transplant.

The V and J ends lost 6 bases and 5 bases respectively, with 11 bases between them. In germline, CDR1 is MNHEY, CDR2 SVGAGI. This CDR3 has 13 residues. Unique molecular identifiers were used to barcode this TCRbeta library. TCRdb re-analysed the PCR reads in MiXCR, keeping a single row per CDR3 protein. The table includes fewer than 350,000 distinct CDR3 sequences, roughly 8.2% detected once. This TCR was sampled from a female patient aged 2-10 years who had a stem cell transplant for Fanconi anemia, so the T cells may come from the graft donor. The chain recombines TRBV6-5 with TRBJ1-5; no reliable D call. This specimen was peripheral blood, taken 360 days after TCRalphabeta/CD19-depleted stem cell transplant. The CDR3 nucleotides are TGTGCCAGCAGACGAACCTTGGATCAGCCCCAGCATTTT. It yields the protein CASRRTLDQPQHF.